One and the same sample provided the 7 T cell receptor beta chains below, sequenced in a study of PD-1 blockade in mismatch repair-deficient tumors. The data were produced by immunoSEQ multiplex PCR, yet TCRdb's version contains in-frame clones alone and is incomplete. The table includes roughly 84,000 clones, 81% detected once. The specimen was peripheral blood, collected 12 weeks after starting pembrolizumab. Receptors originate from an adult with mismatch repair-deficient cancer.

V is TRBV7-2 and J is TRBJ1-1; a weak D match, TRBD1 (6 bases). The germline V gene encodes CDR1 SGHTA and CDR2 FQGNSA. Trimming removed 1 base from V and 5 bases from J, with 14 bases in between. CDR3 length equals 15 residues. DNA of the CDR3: TGTGCCAGCAGCTTAGAGGACAGCGGTTATACTGAAGCTTTCTTT. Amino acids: CASSLEDSGYTEAFF.

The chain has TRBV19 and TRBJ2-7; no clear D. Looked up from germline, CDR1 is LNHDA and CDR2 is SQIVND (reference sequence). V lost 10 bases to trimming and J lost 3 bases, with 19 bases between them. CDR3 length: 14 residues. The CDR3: CATSLPGLSYEQYF. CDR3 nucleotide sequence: TGTGCCACCTCACTTCCGGGCCTGAGCTACGAGCAGTACTTC.

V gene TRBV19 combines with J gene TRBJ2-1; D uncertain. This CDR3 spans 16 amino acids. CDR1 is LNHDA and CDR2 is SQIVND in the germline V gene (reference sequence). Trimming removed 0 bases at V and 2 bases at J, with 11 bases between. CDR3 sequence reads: CASSIDIGGTYNEQFF. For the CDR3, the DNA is TGTGCCAGTAGTATAGATATTGGCGGTACCTACAATGAGCAGTTCTTC.

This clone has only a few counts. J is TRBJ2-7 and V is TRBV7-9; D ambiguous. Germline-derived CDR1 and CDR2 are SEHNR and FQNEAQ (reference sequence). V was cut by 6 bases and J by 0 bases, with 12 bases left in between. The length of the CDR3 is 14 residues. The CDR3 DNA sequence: TGTGCCAGCAGTTCTAGAGATTCCTCCTACGAGCAGTACTTC. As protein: CASSSRDSSYEQYF. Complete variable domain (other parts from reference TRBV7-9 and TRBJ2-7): DTGVSQNPRHKITKRGQNVTFRCDPISEHNRLYWYRQTLGQGPEFLTYFQNEAQLEKSRLLSDRFSAERPKGSFSTLEIQRTEQGDSAMYLCASSSRDSSYEQYFGPGTRLTVT.

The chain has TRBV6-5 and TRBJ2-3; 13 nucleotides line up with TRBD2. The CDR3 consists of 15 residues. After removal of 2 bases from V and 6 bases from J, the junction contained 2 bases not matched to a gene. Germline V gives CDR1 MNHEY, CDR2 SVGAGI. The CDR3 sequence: CASSYRTSGSDTQYF. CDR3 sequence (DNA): TGTGCCAGCAGTTACAGGACTAGCGGGAGCGATACGCAGTATTTT.

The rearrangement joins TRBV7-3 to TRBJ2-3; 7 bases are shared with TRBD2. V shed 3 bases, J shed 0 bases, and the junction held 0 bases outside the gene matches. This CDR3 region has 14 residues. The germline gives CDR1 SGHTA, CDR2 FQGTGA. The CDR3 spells CASSFSGSTDTQYF. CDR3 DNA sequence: TGTGCCAGCAGCTTTAGCGGGAGCACAGATACGCAGTATTTT.

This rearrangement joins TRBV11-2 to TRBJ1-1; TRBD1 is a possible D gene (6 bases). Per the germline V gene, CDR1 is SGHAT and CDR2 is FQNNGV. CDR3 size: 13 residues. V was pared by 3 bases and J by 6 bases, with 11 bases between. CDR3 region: CASSFSGAAEAFF. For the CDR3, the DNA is TGTGCCAGCAGCTTTTCAGGGGCCGCTGAAGCTTTCTTT.